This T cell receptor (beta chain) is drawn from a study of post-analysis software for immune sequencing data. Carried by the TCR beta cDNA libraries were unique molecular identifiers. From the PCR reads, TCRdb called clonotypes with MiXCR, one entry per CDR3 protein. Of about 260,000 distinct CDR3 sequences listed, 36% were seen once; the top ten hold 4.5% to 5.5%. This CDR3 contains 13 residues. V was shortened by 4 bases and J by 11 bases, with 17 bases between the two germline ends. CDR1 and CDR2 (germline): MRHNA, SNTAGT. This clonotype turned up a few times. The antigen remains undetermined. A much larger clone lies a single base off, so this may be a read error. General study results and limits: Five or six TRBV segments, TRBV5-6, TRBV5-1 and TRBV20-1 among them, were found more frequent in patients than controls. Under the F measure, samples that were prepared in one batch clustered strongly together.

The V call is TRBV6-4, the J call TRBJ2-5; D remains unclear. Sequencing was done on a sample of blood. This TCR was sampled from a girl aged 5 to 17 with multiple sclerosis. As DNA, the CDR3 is TGTGCCAGCAGTGCCTCTAGGTACAATGAGCAGTACTTC. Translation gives CASSASRYNEQYF.